This T cell receptor (beta chain) came from a study of shared clonotypes between healthy human individuals. Study-wide context: Per-donor plates numbered three CD4 naive, three CD4 memory, two CD8 naive and one CD8 memory.

An even split of each subset's genomic DNA across several immunoSEQ plates was performed. Sequencing was performed with immunoSEQ multiplex PCR; in TCRdb, only in-frame clones are kept and a portion is missing. The sample consists of around 2,000,000 clones, 85% to 95% of them appearing once. CDR3 length: 13 amino acids. Per germline, CDR1 GTSNPN and CDR2 SVGIG (reference sequence). V was trimmed by 2 bases and J by 5 bases, leaving 9 bases between them. The receptor was isolated from a man aged 18 to 30 in good health. This chain joins TRBV30 and TRBJ1-4; a possible D gene is TRBD1 (5 bases). The sequenced sample was naive CD4+ T cells sorted from blood. The subset was: CD45RA+ positively selected. The CDR3 is CAWSQRQNEKLFF. In nucleotides, the CDR3 is TGTGCCTGGAGTCAGAGACAGAATGAAAAACTGTTTTTT.